By proportion, the clone carrying this T cell receptor beta chain is medium-sized (0.01 to 0.1%). The gene names here belong to mouse. Sequencing ends 1 residue short of the CDR3 end; the germline J gene provides the rest. This record belongs to a study of tissue T cells after allogeneic stem cell transplantation. Using immunoSEQ multiplex PCR, the repertoire was profiled, and TCRdb retains in-frame clones only, with some absent. The table records around 2,400 clones, around 56% of them present only once. The CDR3 runs 15 residues. Germline CDR1 is KGHPV and CDR2 is FQNQEV (reference sequence). The V end lost 0 bases, the J end lost 0 bases, and 8 bases lay between the germline ends. The time point was: mouse harvest day 14 after allogeneic transplant. The graft held 10^6 splenic CD5+ T cells and 10^7 T-cell-depleted bone marrow cells.

The sequenced sample consisted of lymph node tissue. This chain uses TRBV26 with TRBJ1-2, with D possibly matching TRBD1 (5 bases). The sequence derives from a female BALB/c mouse given C57BL/6 T cells with graft-versus-host disease after an allogeneic hematopoietic cell transplant. Here the CDR3 reads CASSLSGHTNSDYTF. The CDR3 bases that were read are TGTGCCAGCAGTCTGTCCGGACATACAAACTCCGACTACACC.